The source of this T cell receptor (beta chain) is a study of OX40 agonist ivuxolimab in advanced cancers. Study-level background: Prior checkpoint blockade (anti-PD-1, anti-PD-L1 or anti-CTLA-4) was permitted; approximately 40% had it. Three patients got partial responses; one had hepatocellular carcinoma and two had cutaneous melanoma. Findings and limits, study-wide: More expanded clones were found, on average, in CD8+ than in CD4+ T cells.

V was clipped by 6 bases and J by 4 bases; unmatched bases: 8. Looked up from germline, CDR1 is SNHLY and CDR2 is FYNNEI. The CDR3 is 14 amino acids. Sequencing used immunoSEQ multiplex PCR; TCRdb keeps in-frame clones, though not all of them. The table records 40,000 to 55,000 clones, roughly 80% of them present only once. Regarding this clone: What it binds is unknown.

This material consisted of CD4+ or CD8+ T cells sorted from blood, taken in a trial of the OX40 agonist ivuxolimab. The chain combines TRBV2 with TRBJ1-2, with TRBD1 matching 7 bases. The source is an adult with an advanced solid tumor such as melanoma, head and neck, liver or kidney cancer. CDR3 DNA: TGTGCCAGCAGCTTACAGGGGCAGGGCTATGGCTACACCTTC. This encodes CASSLQGQGYGYTF.